Listed below are T cell receptor beta chains from one sample, sequenced in a study of blood T cell repertoires in COVID-19. Repertoires were generated with immunoSEQ multiplex PCR, while TCRdb's copy carries only in-frame clones and drops some. This table holds about 130,000 clones, less than 90% found once. Material for sequencing was peripheral blood. These receptors were collected from a woman older than 75 with acute or convalescent COVID-19. CDR3s include the opening cysteine and the closing phenylalanine or tryptophan. Fields, in order: clone size, V gene, CDR3 length, J gene, D gene, CDR3 DNA, CDR3 protein. D genes are given only for firm matches. Rows give clone size only sometimes, using once, few, many, or a class for an expanded clone.

>.|TRBV6-5|14|TRBJ1-6|TRBD1
TGTGCCAGCAGAAACAGGGGCCATAATTCACCCCTCCACTTT
CASRNRGHNSPLHF
>.|TRBV13|13|TRBJ1-4|.
TGTGCCAGCAGCTCACTGAGTGGTGAAAAACTGTTTTTT
CASSSLSGEKLFF
>.|TRBV6-5|13|TRBJ1-4|.
TGTGCCAGCAGAGGGGTCTTTATAGAAAAACTGTTTTTT
CASRGVFIEKLFF
>.|TRBV9|13|TRBJ1-1|.
TGTGCCAGCAGCGTACAGGGCAACACTGAAGCTTTCTTT
CASSVQGNTEAFF
>.|TRBV29-1|12|TRBJ1-2|.
TGCAGCGTCCTGTCGGGGGGCTCTGGCTACACCTTC
CSVLSGGSGYTF
>.|TRBV7-2|15|TRBJ1-1|.
TGTGCCAGCAGCGTAGACACCCGTATGAACACTGAAGCTTTCTTT
CASSVDTRMNTEAFF
>.|TRBV5-1|14|TRBJ1-1|TRBD1
TGCGCCAGCAGCTTAGGGACAGGGGACACTGAAGCTTTCTTT
CASSLGTGDTEAFF
>.|TRBV7-9|11|TRBJ2-3|.
TGTGCCAGCAGTTCCACTTTTGCGCAGTATTTT
CASSSTFAQYF
>.|TRBV18|15|TRBJ2-3|TRBD2
TGTGCCAGCTCCCGGACTAGCGGGGGGTCAGATACGCAGTATTTT
CASSRTSGGSDTQYF
>.|TRBV2|16|TRBJ1-4|.
TGTGCCAGCAGGACAGATACTACCGCAACTAATGAAAAACTGTTTTTT
CASRTDTTATNEKLFF
>.|TRBV18|13|TRBJ1-2|.
TGTGCCAGCACCCAAGAGGGAGGGAGCGGCTACACCTTC
CASTQEGGSGYTF
>.|TRBV19|16|TRBJ1-4|.
TGTGCCAGTAGTAAGCCTCGGGGGACCACTAATGAAAAACTGTTTTTT
CASSKPRGTTNEKLFF
>.|TRBV7-9|15|TRBJ2-2|.
TGTGCCAGCAGCTCAACAGCCCCGAACACCGGGGAGCTGTTTTTT
CASSSTAPNTGELFF
>few|TRBV5-5|13|TRBJ1-1|.
TGTGCCAGCAGCCGGGGGGTGGACACTGAAGCTTTCTTT
CASSRGVDTEAFF
>.|TRBV5-1|14|TRBJ1-1|TRBD1
TGCGCCAGCAGCTTCTACAGGGGAGACACTGAAGCTTTCTTT
CASSFYRGDTEAFF
>.|TRBV7-2|15|TRBJ1-1|TRBD1
TGTGCCAGCAGCTTGACAGGGGCCTCATATACTGAAGCTTTCTTT
CASSLTGASYTEAFF
>.|TRBV19|11|TRBJ1-4|.
TGTGCCAGTCGAAGAGGGGAAAAACTGTTTTTT
CASRRGEKLFF
>many|TRBV11-2|16|TRBJ2-2|TRBD2
TGTGCCAGCAGCATGATAGCGGGGGCGGGCACCGGGGAGCTGTTTTTT
CASSMIAGAGTGELFF
>.|TRBV19|12|TRBJ2-6|TRBD1
TGTGCCAGTCGGGACAGGGGAAACGTCCTGACTTTC
CASRDRGNVLTF
>few|TRBV27|14|TRBJ1-5|.
TGTGCCAGCAGTTTCGGGGTTACAGATCAGCCCCAGCATTTT
CASSFGVTDQPQHF
>few|TRBV2|13|TRBJ1-1|TRBD1
TGTGCCAGTGTGGACAGGGAAGGGACTGAAGCTTTCTTT
CASVDREGTEAFF
>.|TRBV7-6|13|TRBJ1-1|.
TGTGCCAGCAGTTGGGGCATCAACACTGAAGCTTTCTTT
CASSWGINTEAFF
>.|TRBV5-1|14|TRBJ1-2|TRBD1
TGCGCCAGCCGAACCGGGACAGCTAACTATGGCTACACCTTC
CASRTGTANYGYTF
>once|TRBV5-1|15|TRBJ2-1|TRBD2
TGCGCCAGCAGCTGGGGGACTAGTGATAACAATGAGCAGTTCTTC
CASSWGTSDNNEQFF
>.|TRBV6-1|16|TRBJ1-1|TRBD1
TGTGCCAGCAGTGAAGCAGGACAGGGGGTAAGGACTGAAGCTTTCTTT
CASSEAGQGVRTEAFF
>.|TRBV15|13|TRBJ2-7|.
TGTGCCACCAGCATTGACAGAAGCTACGAGCAGTACTTC
CATSIDRSYEQYF
>.|TRBV12-3/TRBV12-4|13|TRBJ1-1|.
TGTGCCAGCAGTTTGGCGGGGGCCACTGAAGCTTTCTTT
CASSLAGATEAFF
>.|TRBV7-2|13|TRBJ1-1|.
TGTGCCAGCAGCCGGGAAAGGAAGACTGAAGCTTTCTTT
CASSRERKTEAFF
>.|TRBV7-9|16|TRBJ2-1|TRBD2
TGTGCCAGCAGCTTGTCACTAGCGGGGTCCTACAATGAGCAGTTCTTC
CASSLSLAGSYNEQFF
>.|TRBV7-9|14|TRBJ1-2|TRBD1
TGTGCCAGCAGCCGACCCGGGACAGGGATTGGCTACACCTTC
CASSRPGTGIGYTF
>.|TRBV3-1/TRBV3-2|15|TRBJ2-3|.
TGTGCCAGCAGCCAAGGACAGGTCCGAACAGATACGCAGTATTTT
CASSQGQVRTDTQYF
>once|TRBV6-1|15|TRBJ1-3|.
TGTGCCAGCAGTGAAGGGATGGGACAAGGAAACACCATATATTTT
CASSEGMGQGNTIYF
>once|TRBV3-1/TRBV3-2|13|TRBJ1-1|TRBD1
TGTGCCAGCAGACAGGGGGCGCGTACTGAAGCTTTCTTT
CASRQGARTEAFF
>.|TRBV21-1|13|TRBJ1-5|.
TGTGCCAGCGGCGGGGGGGCCCGTGGGCCCCAGCATTTT
CASGGGARGPQHF
>.|TRBV14|15|TRBJ1-6|TRBD1
TGTGCCAGCAGCCCCCGGGACAGGGGGTCTTCACCCCTCCACTTT
CASSPRDRGSSPLHF
>.|TRBV7-6|13|TRBJ1-2|TRBD1
TGTGCCAGCAGCCAGACAGGGGTGATCGGCTACACCTTC
CASSQTGVIGYTF
>.|TRBV4-3|18|TRBJ2-1|TRBD2
TGCGCCAGCAGCCAAGATTTACGGGGGGGCCCTTTCTCGAATGAGCAGTTCTTC
CASSQDLRGGPFSNEQFF
>.|TRBV18|15|TRBJ1-3|.
TGTGCCAGCTCACAAGGGGCAGGGGCTGGAAACACCATATATTTT
CASSQGAGAGNTIYF
>.|TRBV18|13|TRBJ2-1|TRBD2
TGTGCCAGCAGCGGGGGCACCTACAATGAGCAGTTCTTC
CASSGGTYNEQFF
>.|TRBV5-1|16|TRBJ1-6|TRBD1
TGCGCCAGTAGAACAGGGGACGGAATCTATAATTCACCCCTCCACTTT
CASRTGDGIYNSPLHF
>.|TRBV18|17|TRBJ2-2|.
TGTGCCAGCTCACCACCCCAGGGAACTCCGAACACCGGGGAGCTGTTTTTT
CASSPPQGTPNTGELFF
>once|TRBV19|14|TRBJ1-3|.
TGTGCCAGTAGGGACAGAAGCTCTGGAAACACCATATATTTT
CASRDRSSGNTIYF
>.|TRBV28|13|TRBJ2-1|TRBD1
TGTGCCAGTAGGAAACAGGGGGGCAATGAGCAGTTCTTC
CASRKQGGNEQFF
>.|TRBV7-8|17|TRBJ2-3|TRBD2
TGTGCCAGCAGCTTGGACTTAGCGGGGGGAGGGACAGATACGCAGTATTTT
CASSLDLAGGGTDTQYF
>.|TRBV5-1|14|TRBJ2-3|.
TGCGCCAGCACTCTTGGCGGGATTTTTGATACGCAGTATTTT
CASTLGGIFDTQYF
>.|TRBV18|15|TRBJ2-2|.
TGTGCCAGCTCACCAAACAGTGCAGACACCGGGGAGCTGTTTTTT
CASSPNSADTGELFF
>.|TRBV28|15|TRBJ2-5|.
TGTGCCAGCAAAACTCGCAGGGGTTCCCAAGAGACCCAGTACTTC
CASKTRRGSQETQYF
>.|TRBV4-2|16|TRBJ2-7|.
TGTGCCAGCAGCCAAGACTACCAGGATGTCACCTACGAGCAGTACTTC
CASSQDYQDVTYEQYF
>.|TRBV7-9|14|TRBJ1-4|TRBD1
TGTGCCCTTAGAGGGGGCTCAACTAATGAAAAACTGTTTTTT
CALRGGSTNEKLFF
>.|TRBV7-3|15|TRBJ2-1|TRBD1
TGTGCCAGCAGCTTTACAGGGGGACCCTACAATGAGCAGTTCTTC
CASSFTGGPYNEQFF
>.|TRBV11-2|14|TRBJ1-2|.
TGTGCCAGCAGCTCCAACAGGGTAACCTATGGCTACACCTTC
CASSSNRVTYGYTF
>.|TRBV11-1|16|TRBJ2-2|.
TGTGCCAGCAGCCCTCTGGGTAGCCCCAGAACCGGGGAGCTGTTTTTT
CASSPLGSPRTGELFF
>.|TRBV5-1|11|TRBJ2-2|.
TGCGCCAGTCCCGTCGGCGGGGAGCTGTTTTTT
CASPVGGELFF
>few|TRBV19|13|TRBJ2-5|.
TGTGCCAGTAGTATAGACCCGGAAGAGACCCAGTACTTC
CASSIDPEETQYF
>.|TRBV6-5|13|TRBJ1-2|.
TGTGCCAGCAGGTCGGGACACGGCTATGGCTACACCTTC
CASRSGHGYGYTF